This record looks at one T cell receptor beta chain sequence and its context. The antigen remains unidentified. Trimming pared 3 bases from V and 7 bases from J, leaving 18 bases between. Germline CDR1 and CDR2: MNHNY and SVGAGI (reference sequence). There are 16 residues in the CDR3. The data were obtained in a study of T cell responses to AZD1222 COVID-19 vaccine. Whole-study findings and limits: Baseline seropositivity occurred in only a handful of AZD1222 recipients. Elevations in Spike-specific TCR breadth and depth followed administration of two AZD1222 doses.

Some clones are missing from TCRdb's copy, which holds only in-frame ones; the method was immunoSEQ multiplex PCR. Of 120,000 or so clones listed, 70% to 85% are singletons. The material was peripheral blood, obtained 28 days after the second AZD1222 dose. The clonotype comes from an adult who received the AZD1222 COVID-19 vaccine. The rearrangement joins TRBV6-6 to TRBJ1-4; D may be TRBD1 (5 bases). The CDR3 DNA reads TGTGCCAGCAGTTATCTCCCCAGGGCAGGTAGTGAAAAACTGTTTTTT. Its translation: CASSYLPRAGSEKLFF.